This T cell receptor beta chain is drawn from a study of T cell changes during pregnancy in multiple sclerosis. In germline, CDR1 is MNHEY, CDR2 SMNVEV (reference sequence). Trimming cost V 5 bases and J 1 base, with 12 bases left between them. The CDR3 has 15 amino acids. Produced via immunoSEQ multiplex PCR; TCRdb's table is partial and in-frame only. The sample consists of more than 80,000 clones, 90% to 95% of them appearing once. The chain is built from TRBV27 and TRBJ2-1; no clear D gene. The receptor comes from a female donor with multiple sclerosis, enrolled in a pregnancy study. Specimen: peripheral blood, collected in the second trimester of pregnancy. CDR3 coding DNA: TGTGCCAGCAGTCCGCGCGCGTCATCCTACAATGAGCAGTTCTTC. Translation gives CASSPRASSYNEQFF.